This TCR beta chain originates from a study of T cell responses to AZD1222 COVID-19 vaccine. Whole-study findings and limits: Reportedly, nearly half of unique spike TCRs recognized epitopes outside B.1.351/B.1.1.7 mutations. Repertoires were collected only later (after the peak T cell response had occurred). Recipients of AZD1222 seropositive at baseline numbered only 6 or 7. In a largely white British group with more females than males, clonal diversity was possibly underestimated.

Details on this clone: Its target is unknown.

Produced via immunoSEQ multiplex PCR; TCRdb's table is partial and in-frame only. The repertoire includes some 150,000 clones, roughly 87% of them detected once, and approximately 5.4% sits in the top ten. The V end was cut by 6 bases, the J end by 5 bases, with 17 bases between. Germline V gives CDR1 SNHLY, CDR2 FYNNEI. CDR3 length: 15 amino acids. This clonotype originated in an adult who received the MenACWY meningococcal vaccine as a control. The source material was peripheral blood, sampled 28 days after the second dose of the MenACWY control vaccine. J is TRBJ1-5 and V is TRBV2; D possibly corresponds to TRBD1 (6 bases). The CDR3 DNA is TGTGCCAGCAGGACTGTCGGGGACATCGATCAGCCCCAGCATTTT. This encodes CASRTVGDIDQPQHF.